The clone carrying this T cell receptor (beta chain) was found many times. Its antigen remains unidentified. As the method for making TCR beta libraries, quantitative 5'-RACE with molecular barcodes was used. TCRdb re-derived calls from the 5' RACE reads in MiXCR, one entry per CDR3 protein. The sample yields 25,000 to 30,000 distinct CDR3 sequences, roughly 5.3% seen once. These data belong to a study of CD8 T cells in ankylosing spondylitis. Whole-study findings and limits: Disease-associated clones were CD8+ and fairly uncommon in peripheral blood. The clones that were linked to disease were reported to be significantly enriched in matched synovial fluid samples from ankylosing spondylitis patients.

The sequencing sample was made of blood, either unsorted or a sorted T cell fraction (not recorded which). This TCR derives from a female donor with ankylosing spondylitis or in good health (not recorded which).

The CDR3 here is CASSVVGGYEQYF. The CDR3 nucleotides are TGTGCCAGCAGCGTAGTTGGGGGCTACGAGCAGTACTTC. V usage is TRBV9 and J usage is TRBJ2-7; the D gene could be TRBD1 or TRBD2 (5 bases each). Trimming stripped 0 bases from V and 3 bases from J, with 7 bases between. The germline V gene has CDR1 SGDLS and CDR2 YYNGEE. The CDR3 is 13 amino acids. Supplemented by reference TRBV9 and TRBJ2-7, the full variable domain reads DSGVTQTPKHLITATGQRVTLRCSPRSGDLSVYWYQQSLDQGLQFLIQYYNGEERAKGNILERFSAQQFPDLHSELNLSSLELGDSALYFCASSVVGGYEQYFGPGTRLTVT.